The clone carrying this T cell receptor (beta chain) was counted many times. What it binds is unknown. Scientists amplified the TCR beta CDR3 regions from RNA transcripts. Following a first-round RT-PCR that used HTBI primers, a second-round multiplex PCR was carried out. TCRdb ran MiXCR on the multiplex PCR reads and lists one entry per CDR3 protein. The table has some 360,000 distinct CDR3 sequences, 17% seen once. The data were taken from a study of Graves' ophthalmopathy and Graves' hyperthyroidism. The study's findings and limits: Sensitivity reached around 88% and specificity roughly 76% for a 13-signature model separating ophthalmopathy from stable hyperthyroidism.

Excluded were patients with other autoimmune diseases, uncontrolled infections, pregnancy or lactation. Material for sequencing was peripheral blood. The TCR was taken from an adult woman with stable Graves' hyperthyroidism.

The CDR3 coding sequence is TGCAGCGTTGAAGATCCAGAGAAAGGCTACACCTTC. This codes for CSVEDPEKGYTF. The rearrangement uses TRBV29-1 and TRBJ1-2, with D unclear. The CDR3 covers 12 residues. Deletions cut 0 bases from V and 8 bases from J, with 10 bases between. Germline V gives CDR1 SQVTM, CDR2 ANQGSEA.